A single sample is the source of the 20 T cell receptor beta chains below, sequenced in a study of T cells after yellow fever vaccination. One entry per CDR3 protein results from TCRdb running MiXCR on the 5' RACE reads. This table has 550,000 or so distinct CDR3 sequences, 15% to 20% appearing once. This material consisted of PBMCs, taken 15 days after the yellow fever booster vaccination. These receptors all stem from a man aged 30 to 39 who received the YFV17D yellow fever vaccine.

V is TRBV20-1 and J is TRBJ2-7, with D perhaps given as TRBD1 or TRBD2 (5 bases each). The germline V and J ends were trimmed by 3 bases and 1 base, with 16 bases remaining between them. Germline CDR1 reads DFQATT; CDR2 reads SNEGSKA (reference sequence). This CDR3 is 15 amino acids long. Written as DNA, the CDR3 is TGCAGTGCTAGCAACCCCCGGGACCGTTCCTACGAGCAGTACTTC. Protein sequence: CSASNPRDRSYEQYF.

The gene calls are TRBV4-3 and TRBJ2-2, with D possibly being TRBD2 (5 bases). The V and J ends lost 0 bases and 0 bases respectively, with 11 bases between them. Looked up from germline, CDR1 is LGHNA and CDR2 is YSLEER. This CDR3 has 17 residues. Here the CDR3 reads CASSQEREGANTGELFF. CDR3 bases: TGCGCCAGCAGCCAAGAGAGGGAAGGCGCGAACACCGGGGAGCTGTTTTTT.

This chain links TRBV6-2 or TRBV6-3 with TRBJ2-7; D call uncertain. The CDR3 covers 11 residues. V gave up 7 bases and J gave up 3 bases, with 7 bases separating them. The germline CDR1 and CDR2 sequences are MNHEY and SVGEGT. The CDR3 region is CASTQSYEQYF. The CDR3 DNA follows: TGTGCCAGCACCCAAAGCTACGAGCAGTACTTC.

This chain joins TRBV4-3 and TRBJ2-1, with 11 bases matching TRBD2. CDR1 and CDR2 (germline): LGHNA, YSLEER. The length of the CDR3 is 17 residues. V shed 0 bases, J shed 7 bases, and the junction held 8 bases outside the gene matches. CDR3 DNA: TGCGCCAGCAGCCAAGACCTGACTAGCGGGATGGCAAATGAGCAGTTCTTC. This codes for CASSQDLTSGMANEQFF.

This chain links TRBV28 with TRBJ2-1; 9 nucleotides agree with TRBD2. This CDR3 contains 15 residues. Germline CDR1 is MDHEN and CDR2 is SYDVKM. The junction had 6 bases not matched to a gene; V was cut back by 3 bases and J by 6 bases. Here the CDR3 DNA reads TGTGCCAGCAGTTTGACTAGCGGTACCGGCAATGAGCAGTTCTTC. It encodes CASSLTSGTGNEQFF.

This clonotype was recorded a few times. This chain connects TRBV20-1 to TRBJ1-6; D unclear. Germline V CDR1 and CDR2: DFQATT, SNEGSKA (reference sequence). The CDR3 runs to 16 residues. V was shortened by 0 bases and J by 7 bases, with 16 bases between the two germline ends. For the CDR3, the DNA is TGCAGTGCTAGAGATATGCGGGCCGCCGAGAATTCACCCCTCCACTTT. Translating gives CSARDMRAAENSPLHF.

V gene TRBV28 combines with J gene TRBJ2-3; D may be TRBD1 or TRBD2 (5 bases each). V was cut by 6 bases and J by 6 bases, with 13 bases left in between. The CDR3 spans 13 residues. The V gene's germline CDR1 is MDHEN and CDR2 SYDVKM. In DNA, the CDR3 is TGTGCCAGCAGGGGACGGCGCTGGGATACGCAGTATTTT. It translates to CASRGRRWDTQYF.

J is TRBJ2-3 and V is TRBV20-1; either TRBD1 or TRBD2 may supply D (5 bases each). V lost 6 bases to trimming and J lost 6 bases, with 16 bases between them. The CDR3 consists of 13 residues. The germline CDR1 and CDR2 sequences are DFQATT and SNEGSKA (reference sequence). This chain's CDR3 is CSALGTPPDTQYF. The CDR3 DNA sequence: TGCAGTGCCCTCGGGACCCCTCCTGATACGCAGTATTTT.

This sequence joins TRBV4-3 and TRBJ2-3, with D tentatively TRBD1 (5 bases). The germline CDR1 and CDR2 sequences are LGHNA and YSLEER. This CDR3 comprises 14 residues. V gave up 0 bases and J gave up 15 bases, with 19 bases separating them. DNA of the CDR3: TGCGCCAGCAGCCAAGACCCGCGACAGTATGGGGAATATTTT. Its translation: CASSQDPRQYGEYF.

This chain links TRBV6-1 with TRBJ2-7; no definite D call. From germline, CDR1 is MNHNS and CDR2 SASEGT. Trimming removed 6 bases at V and 4 bases at J, with 22 bases between. The CDR3 runs 16 residues. Here the CDR3 DNA reads TGTGCCAGCAGCTCCAAATGGTCACCGACCACTTACGAGCAGTACTTC. Translating it yields CASSSKWSPTTYEQYF.

This clonotype was picked up a small number of times. The genes are TRBV11-2 and TRBJ2-7; no reliable D call. With 2 bases removed from V and 3 bases from J, the gap between germline ends came to 14 bases. The CDR3 length is 15 residues. In germline, CDR1 is SGHAT, CDR2 FQNNGV. This CDR3 reads CASSLFSDLNYEQYF. The CDR3 coding sequence is TGTGCCAGCAGCTTATTTAGTGATTTGAACTACGAGCAGTACTTC. Full variable domain (outside the CDR3, taken from reference TRBV11-2 and TRBJ2-7): EAGVAQSPRYKIIEKRQSVAFWCNPISGHATLYWYQQILGQGPKLLIQFQNNGVVDDSQLPKDRFSAERLKGVDSTLKIQPAKLEDSAVYLCASSLFSDLNYEQYFGPGTRLTVT.

This clonotype was recorded once. CDR3 sequence: CASIGGGKTQYF. The CDR3 DNA follows: TGCGCCAGCATCGGGGGTGGGAAGACCCAGTACTTC. The chain links TRBV5-1 to TRBJ2-5; tentatively, D is TRBD2 (6 bases). This CDR3 is built from 12 residues. The V and J ends lost 6 bases and 6 bases respectively, with 12 bases between them. Looked up from germline, CDR1 is SGHRS and CDR2 is YFSETQ.

This sequence joins TRBV30 and TRBJ2-7; 7 bases match TRBD1. The ends lost 4 bases at V and 1 base at J; junction bases unmatched: 13. The germline V gene encodes CDR1 GTSNPN and CDR2 SVGIG (reference sequence). The CDR3 runs 16 residues. CDR3 bases: TGTGCCTGGATTCCGCGACGGGCAGGGGGTTCCTACGAGCAGTACTTC. Translated: CAWIPRRAGGSYEQYF.

V gene TRBV30 combines with J gene TRBJ2-1; D not certain. Per germline, CDR1 GTSNPN and CDR2 SVGIG (reference sequence). The CDR3 totals 11 residues. Trimming left V 1 base short and J 7 bases short, with 5 bases between. The chain's CDR3 is CAWSGSNEQFF. The CDR3, as DNA: TGTGCCTGGAGTGGAAGTAATGAGCAGTTCTTC.

This clonotype was seen a few times. This chain uses TRBV3-1 with TRBJ1-1; the D gene is possibly TRBD1 (5 bases). The length of the CDR3 is 13 residues. V dropped 5 bases and J dropped 5 bases, with 12 bases sitting between them. Germline CDR1 reads LGHDT; CDR2 reads YNNKEL (reference sequence). CDR3 coding DNA: TGTGCCAGCAGCTTCCTCGACAGAACTGAAGCTTTCTTT. Translation: CASSFLDRTEAFF.

In its sample, this clonotype was seen a few times. The chain employs TRBV5-4 and TRBJ2-4; D may be TRBD1 (6 bases). V shed 4 bases and J shed 0 bases, with 14 bases lying between them. The CDR3 length is 16 residues. Germline V gene data show CDR1 as SGHNT and CDR2 as YYREEE (reference sequence). The CDR3: CASSIWTELAKNIQYF. The CDR3 bases are TGTGCCAGCAGCATATGGACAGAACTAGCCAAAAACATTCAGTACTTC.

This sequence joins TRBV10-2 and TRBJ2-7; 9 bases map to TRBD2. With 6 bases clipped from V and 1 base from J, the junction kept 10 bases outside the gene matches. Germline CDR1 reads WSHSY; CDR2 reads SAAADI. The CDR3 loop spans 16 amino acids. Here the CDR3 reads CASRSGPSGISYEQYF. The CDR3, as DNA: TGCGCCAGCAGGTCAGGGCCTAGCGGGATTTCCTACGAGCAGTACTTC.

This clonotype has only a few counts. This chain connects TRBV6-5 to TRBJ2-7; 7 nucleotides line up with TRBD2. Trimming at V came to 0 bases and at J to 1 base, leaving 6 bases not matched to a gene. This CDR3 comprises 16 residues. CDR1 and CDR2 from the germline V gene are MNHEY and SVGAGI. The CDR3 protein is CASSYSFAGASYEQYF. In DNA, the CDR3 is TGTGCCAGCAGTTACTCTTTTGCGGGAGCTTCCTACGAGCAGTACTTC.

This clonotype was seen only a few times. V usage is TRBV6-1 and J usage is TRBJ2-7; perhaps TRBD2 as D (6 bases). The CDR3 is 14 amino acids. Germline assignment: CDR1 MNHNS and CDR2 SASEGT. The V and J ends lost 6 bases and 3 bases respectively, with 15 bases between them. This CDR3 is CASSPTLSGYEQYF. The CDR3 DNA reads TGTGCCAGCAGCCCAACCCTTAGCGGCTACGAGCAGTACTTC.

This clonotype has a single count. The rearrangement joins TRBV5-5 to TRBJ1-1; possible D gene TRBD1, 5 bases. CDR1 and CDR2 (germline): SGHKS, YYEKEE (reference sequence). The CDR3 runs 15 residues. V dropped 5 bases and J dropped 3 bases, with 17 bases sitting between them. The CDR3 nucleotides read TGTGCCAGCAGTGCGGCCTGGGGGGGGGACACTGAAGCTTTCTTT. This codes for CASSAAWGGDTEAFF.